Listed below are T cell receptor beta chains from one sample, sequenced in a study of cytomegalovirus exposure and HLA in healthy donors. Assay: immunoSEQ multiplex PCR; the TCRdb copy retains only in-frame clones and omits some. Of approximately 200,000 clones in the sample, 79% were seen once. Sequencing was performed on PBMCs. The origin of the receptors is a woman younger than 30 in good health and CMV-seronegative. Each CDR3 is given without its conserved first and last residue. A D gene is named only where the DNA matches it firmly. Only part of the rows carry a size: once, few, many, or a class if the clone is expanded.

NA	NA	TRBV27	TRBJ1-4	ASRTATNEKLF
TRBD1	NA	TRBV30	TRBJ2-4	AWRGGGLAKNIQY
NA	NA	TRBV4-3	TRBJ2-1	ASSQWAEKRYNEQF
TRBD2	NA	TRBV29-1	TRBJ2-1	SAKASGSYNEQF
TRBD1	NA	TRBV28	TRBJ1-2	ASSSGTGGGPYGYT
NA	NA	TRBV28	TRBJ1-3	ASSSRSFSTFSGNTIY
NA	NA	TRBV11-3	TRBJ1-1	ASSLEPGSETEAF
NA	NA	TRBV2	TRBJ2-3	ASSDPGDTQY
TRBD2	few	TRBV5-1	TRBJ2-5	ASSFSGSGSGETQY
TRBD1	NA	TRBV7-8	TRBJ1-1	ASSLHRGMSTEAF
NA	NA	TRBV28	TRBJ1-2	ASSHFDRQDNGYT
NA	NA	TRBV5-1	TRBJ2-3	ASSLDRQNSDTQY
TRBD2	NA	TRBV2	TRBJ2-1	ASSRLAEFNEQF
TRBD2	NA	TRBV11-2	TRBJ2-7	ASSLDGREHSEQY
TRBD1	NA	TRBV28	TRBJ1-5	ASSQPGGQPQH
TRBD2	once	TRBV5-6	TRBJ2-1	ASSPGTSGLTYNEQF
NA	few	TRBV7-8	TRBJ2-5	ASSRSVAEETQY
NA	few	TRBV19	TRBJ1-1	ASSTQGYTEAF
TRBD1	NA	TRBV5-1	TRBJ2-7	ASSSGTASSYEQY
TRBD1	NA	TRBV5-6	TRBJ2-7	ASRRDRGPQTYEQY
TRBD2	NA	TRBV7-9	TRBJ2-3	ASSLFLAGRGLTDTQY
TRBD1	NA	TRBV27	TRBJ2-5	ASRDSSVGTQY
TRBD2	NA	TRBV5-6	TRBJ2-3	ASSLAGGGDTQY
NA	NA	TRBV29-1	TRBJ2-1	SALVYDEQF
TRBD1	NA	TRBV7-8	TRBJ1-1	ASSLWGTGETEAF
TRBD2	NA	TRBV5-6	TRBJ2-7	ASSPPGLAGVGYEQY
TRBD1	NA	TRBV6-5	TRBJ1-3	ASSLGQGSGNTIY
NA	NA	TRBV27	TRBJ2-1	ASSFRWADEQF
NA	NA	TRBV5-1	NA	ASSLDGGGFYEQY
NA	NA	TRBV10-1	TRBJ2-7	ASSAGSGDYEQY
NA	NA	TRBV6-6	TRBJ1-6	ASSYPWGGNSPLH
TRBD1	NA	TRBV27	TRBJ2-7	ASSSVGTGVYEQY
NA	NA	TRBV28	TRBJ1-1	ASSFRVWGRAKTEAF
TRBD2	NA	TRBV13	TRBJ2-1	ASSLRGGPNPSSYNEQF
NA	NA	TRBV18	TRBJ2-1	ASSRDMVSSYNEQF
NA	once	TRBV6-5	TRBJ2-1	ASSYTTNSYNEQF
TRBD2	NA	TRBV5-4	TRBJ2-1	ASSLDPMRGGRYNEQF
TRBD1	NA	TRBV29-1	TRBJ1-1	SAYRGLTNTEAF
TRBD1	NA	TRBV5-8	TRBJ1-2	ASSRDRANYGYT
TRBD1	NA	TRBV19	TRBJ1-5	ASSFGQGGDQPQH
NA	NA	TRBV7-3	TRBJ2-1	ASSFGAEYNEQF
NA	NA	TRBV19	TRBJ1-1	ASSLQGIRTEAF
NA	NA	TRBV2	TRBJ1-4	ASSAWTFGELF
TRBD1	NA	TRBV10-1	TRBJ2-2	ASSDYATGGSGELF
TRBD2	NA	TRBV7-3	TRBJ2-2	ASSGRLAGETGELF
NA	NA	TRBV15	TRBJ1-2	ATSRDKGLDGYT
TRBD1	NA	TRBV6-5	TRBJ2-1	ASSRTGPSYNEQF
NA	NA	TRBV25-1	TRBJ1-1	ASSDILNTEAF
NA	few	TRBV28	TRBJ1-4	ASSNSQGSNEKLF
TRBD1	NA	TRBV29-1	TRBJ1-6	SVGTGGYNSPLH
NA	few	TRBV5-5	TRBJ1-2	ASSLATTYYGYT
NA	NA	TRBV18	TRBJ1-1	ASSPVYSNTEAF
NA	NA	TRBV2	TRBJ2-1	ASRRGLVISYNEQF
NA	NA	TRBV4-1	TRBJ2-3	ASSLGLGTDTQY
NA	NA	TRBV7-6	TRBJ1-1	ASSLVRTEAF
NA	NA	TRBV5-1	TRBJ1-1	ASSPLAGSYTEAF
NA	NA	TRBV18	TRBJ2-7	ASSPLQLEDYEQY
TRBD2	NA	TRBV4-1	TRBJ2-3	ASSPLAGVADTQY
NA	NA	TRBV6-5	TRBJ2-3	ASSYEQGTDTQY